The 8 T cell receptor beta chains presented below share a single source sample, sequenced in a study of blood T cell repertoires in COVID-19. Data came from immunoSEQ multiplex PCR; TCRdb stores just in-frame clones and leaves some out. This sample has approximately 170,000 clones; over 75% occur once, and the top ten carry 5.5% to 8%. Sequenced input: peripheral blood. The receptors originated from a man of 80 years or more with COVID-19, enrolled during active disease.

The DNA of the CDR3 is TGTGCCAGCAGTTACTCGGCACATCCCACTGAAGCTTTCTTT. It codes for CASSYSAHPTEAFF. The genes are TRBV6-5 and TRBJ1-1; D is unresolved. In germline, CDR1 is MNHEY, CDR2 SVGAGI. Trimming shortened V by 0 bases and J by 4 bases, and 9 bases separated the two germline ends. CDR3 size: 14 residues.

CDR3: CASSQDSRRLYF. As DNA, the CDR3 is TGCGCCAGCAGCCAAGATTCCCGGAGGCTATACTTC. This chain uses TRBV4-3 with TRBJ2-7, with D perhaps matching TRBD2 (5 bases). CDR3 size: 12 residues. Per the germline V gene, CDR1 is LGHNA and CDR2 is YSLEER. V was shortened by 0 bases and J by 13 bases, with 13 bases between the two germline ends.

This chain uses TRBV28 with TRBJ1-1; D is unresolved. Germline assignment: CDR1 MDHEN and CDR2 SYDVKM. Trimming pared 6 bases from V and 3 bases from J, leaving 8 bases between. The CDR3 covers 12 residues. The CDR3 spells CASSNQYTEAFF. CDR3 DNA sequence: TGTGCCAGCAGCAATCAGTACACTGAAGCTTTCTTT.

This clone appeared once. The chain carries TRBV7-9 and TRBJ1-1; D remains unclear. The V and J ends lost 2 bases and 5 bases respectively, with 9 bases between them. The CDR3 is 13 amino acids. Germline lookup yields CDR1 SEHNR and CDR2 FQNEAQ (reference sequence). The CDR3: CASSLSGWTEAFF. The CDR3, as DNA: TGTGCCAGCAGCTTAAGCGGTTGGACTGAAGCTTTCTTT.

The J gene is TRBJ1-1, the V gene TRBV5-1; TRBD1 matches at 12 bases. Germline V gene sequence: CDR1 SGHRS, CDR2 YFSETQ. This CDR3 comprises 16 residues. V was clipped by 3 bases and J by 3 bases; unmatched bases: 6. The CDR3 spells CASSSRDRGLDTEAFF. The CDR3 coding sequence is TGCGCCAGCAGCTCCCGGGACAGGGGGCTGGACACTGAAGCTTTCTTT.

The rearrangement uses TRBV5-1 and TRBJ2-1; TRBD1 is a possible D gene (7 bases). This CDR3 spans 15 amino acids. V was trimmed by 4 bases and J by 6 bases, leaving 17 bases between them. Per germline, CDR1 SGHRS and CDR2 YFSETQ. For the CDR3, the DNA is TGCGCCAGCAGCCCGGCGGGACAGAAGGGCAATGAGCAGTTCTTC. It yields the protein CASSPAGQKGNEQFF.

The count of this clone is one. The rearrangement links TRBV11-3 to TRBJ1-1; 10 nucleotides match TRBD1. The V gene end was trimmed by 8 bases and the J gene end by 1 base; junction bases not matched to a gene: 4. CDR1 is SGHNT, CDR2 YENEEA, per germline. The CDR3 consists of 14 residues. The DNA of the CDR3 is TGTGCCAGCCGGACAGGGGGGACGAACACTGAAGCTTTCTTT. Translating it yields CASRTGGTNTEAFF.

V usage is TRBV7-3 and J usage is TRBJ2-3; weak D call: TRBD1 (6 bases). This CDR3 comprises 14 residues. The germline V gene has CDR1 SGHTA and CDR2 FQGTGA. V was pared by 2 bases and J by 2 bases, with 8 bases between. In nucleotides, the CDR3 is TGTGCCAGCAGCTTAGGACAGATCACAGATACGCAGTATTTT. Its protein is CASSLGQITDTQYF.